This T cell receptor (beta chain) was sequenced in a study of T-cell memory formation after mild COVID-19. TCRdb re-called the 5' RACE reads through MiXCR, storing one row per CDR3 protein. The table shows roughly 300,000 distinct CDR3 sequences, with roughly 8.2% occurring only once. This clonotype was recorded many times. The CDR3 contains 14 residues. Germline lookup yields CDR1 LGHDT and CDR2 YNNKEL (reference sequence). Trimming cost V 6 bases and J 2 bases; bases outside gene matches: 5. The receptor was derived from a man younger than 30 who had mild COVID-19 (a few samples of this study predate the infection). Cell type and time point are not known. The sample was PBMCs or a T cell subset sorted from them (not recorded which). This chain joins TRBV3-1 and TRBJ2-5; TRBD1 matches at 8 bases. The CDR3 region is CASRGRDRQETQYF. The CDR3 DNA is TGTGCCAGCAGAGGAAGGGACAGGCAAGAGACCCAGTACTTC.